Below, 8 T cell receptor beta chains from the same sample are listed, as sequenced in a study of cytomegalovirus exposure and HLA in healthy donors. The PCR contained 60 Vbeta and 13 Jbeta primers. Only in-frame clones appear in the TCRdb table, and some are missing; sequencing was by immunoSEQ multiplex PCR. The sample records about 150,000 clones, less than 80% being singletons. The material sequenced was PBMCs. The source is a man aged 30 to 39 in good health and CMV-seronegative.

The sample holds one count of this clone. A junction boundary mismatches the germline segment, possibly from a read error. The chain recombines TRBV30 with TRBJ1-5; D is unclear. Germline assignment: CDR1 GTSNPN and CDR2 SVGIG (reference sequence). The CDR3 covers 15 residues. In DNA form, the CDR3 reads TGTGCCTGGAGTGTAGGAGGAGATTTCAATCAGCCCCAGAATTTT. Amino acid sequence: CAWSVGGDFNQPQNF.

The chain combines TRBV5-1 with TRBJ2-1; 10 nucleotides agree with TRBD2. The CDR3 length is 14 residues. The V and J ends lost 0 bases and 9 bases, in that order; junction bases with no gene match: 3. Looked up from germline, CDR1 is SGHRS and CDR2 is YFSETQ. CDR3 region: CASSLGSGGFEQFF. CDR3 coding DNA: TGCGCCAGCAGCTTGGGTAGCGGGGGGTTTGAGCAGTTCTTC.

The chain links TRBV5-1 to TRBJ2-2, with a possible D match to TRBD1 (6 bases). Trimming took 3 bases from V and 1 from J, leaving 13 bases between them. Germline loops: CDR1 SGHRS, CDR2 YFSETQ. There are 16 residues in the CDR3. The CDR3 here is CASSSGRGQNTGELFF. The CDR3 nucleotides read TGCGCCAGCAGCTCCGGCAGGGGTCAGAACACCGGGGAGCTGTTTTTT.

This chain joins TRBV25-1 and TRBJ1-4, with D uncertain. The germline V and J ends were trimmed by 1 base and 5 bases, with 11 bases remaining between them. The germline CDR1 and CDR2 sequences are MGHDK and SYGVNS. CDR3 size: 15 residues. CDR3 amino acids: CASSESVTLNEKLFF. CDR3 sequence (DNA): TGTGCCAGCAGTGAATCGGTGACATTAAATGAAAAACTGTTTTTT.

V gene TRBV6-5 combines with J gene TRBJ2-1, with a possible D match to TRBD2 (6 bases). Germline V gene lookup returns CDR1 MNHEY and CDR2 SVGAGI. The V and J ends lost 2 bases and 5 bases respectively, with 7 bases between them. The CDR3 spans 13 residues. CDR3 region: CASSYGTDNEQFF. The CDR3 DNA follows: TGTGCCAGCAGTTACGGGACTGACAATGAGCAGTTCTTC.

The chain recombines TRBV4-1 with TRBJ2-1; D remains unclear. The CDR3 loop spans 16 amino acids. Germline lookup yields CDR1 MGHRA and CDR2 YSYEKL. V lost 4 bases, J lost 9 bases, and 22 bases lay in between. The CDR3: CASSLTQLSLGGEQFF. The CDR3 nucleotides read TGCGCCAGCAGCCTAACACAGCTCTCTCTCGGTGGTGAGCAGTTCTTC.

This chain joins TRBV9 and TRBJ2-5; D possibly corresponds to TRBD2 (6 bases). Trimming stripped 0 bases from V and 4 bases from J, with 22 bases between. The CDR3 has 18 residues. Germline CDR1 reads SGDLS; CDR2 reads YYNGEE. The CDR3 sequence: CASSVAGEWPLPRETQYF. In nucleotides, the CDR3 is TGTGCCAGCAGCGTAGCGGGAGAGTGGCCCCTCCCTAGAGAGACCCAGTACTTC.

This clone was counted a few times. The V call is TRBV5-1, the J call TRBJ1-1, with D possibly being TRBD1 (5 bases). The germline gives CDR1 SGHRS, CDR2 YFSETQ. Trimming shortened V by 4 bases and J by 2 bases, and 9 bases separated the two germline ends. The CDR3 runs 13 residues. CDR3 bases: TGCGCCAGCAGCCAGGACATTAACACTGAAGCTTTCTTT. This translates into CASSQDINTEAFF.